Shown below are 28 T cell receptor beta chains from a single sample sequenced in a study of blood T cell repertoires in COVID-19. Produced via immunoSEQ multiplex PCR; TCRdb's table is partial and in-frame only. The table lists some 65,000 clones, roughly 85% of them singletons, with roughly 2.9% in the top ten. Sequenced material: peripheral blood. These receptors originate from an elderly man with acute or convalescent COVID-19.

The rearrangement uses TRBV6-2 or TRBV6-3 and TRBJ1-2; perhaps TRBD1 as D (5 bases). The V end lost 0 bases, the J end lost 13 bases, and 21 bases lay between the germline ends. This CDR3 spans 15 amino acids. Germline V gene lookup returns CDR1 MNHEY and CDR2 SVGEGT. CDR3 protein: CASSYSTRDSPKPTF. CDR3 in DNA: TGTGCCAGCAGTTACTCGACTCGCGACAGCCCAAAACCCACCTTC.

The chain couples TRBV6-1 to TRBJ1-2, with D perhaps matching TRBD1 (5 bases). Trimming took 2 bases from V and 6 from J, leaving 16 bases between them. This CDR3 is built from 15 residues. Germline V gene data show CDR1 as MNHNS and CDR2 as SASEGT. The CDR3 protein is CASSEFQGPVNGYTF. CDR3 bases: TGTGCCAGCAGTGAATTCCAGGGCCCGGTAAATGGCTACACCTTC.

The chain couples TRBV7-9 to TRBJ1-1; no reliable D call. The CDR3 covers 12 residues. Germline CDR1 and CDR2: SEHNR and FQNEAQ (reference sequence). The V and J ends lost 9 bases and 1 base respectively, with 9 bases between them. CDR3 DNA sequence: TGTGCCAGTGGAGCCGGGAACACTGAAGCTTTCTTT. This translates into CASGAGNTEAFF.

The DNA of the CDR3 is TGTGCCACCAGAGCGGGTTTTGGTTCACCCCTCCACTTT. Translated, it gives CATRAGFGSPLHF. The genes are TRBV12-3 or TRBV12-4 and TRBJ1-6; D remains unclear. This CDR3 region has 13 residues. V dropped 10 bases and J dropped 9 bases, with 16 bases sitting between them.

This clone was counted between two and nine times. The gene calls are TRBV6-6 and TRBJ1-3; D is undetermined. V gave up 3 bases and J gave up 7 bases, with 19 bases separating them. Looked up from germline, CDR1 is MNHNY and CDR2 is SVGAGI (reference sequence). The CDR3 contains 16 residues. The CDR3 reads CASSYRGPDRGNTIYF. For the CDR3, the DNA is TGTGCCAGCAGTTATAGAGGACCTGATAGAGGGAACACCATATATTTT.

The CDR3 loop is CAIKLGLGTDTQYF. The DNA for the CDR3 is TGTGCCATCAAGCTGGGACTGGGCACAGATACGCAGTATTTT. The chain joins TRBV10-3 to TRBJ2-3; possibly TRBD2 for D (6 bases). Germline lookup yields CDR1 ENHRY and CDR2 SYGVKD. V was shortened by 7 bases and J by 1 base, with 12 bases between the two germline ends. This CDR3 has 14 amino acids.

This sequence joins TRBV6-5 and TRBJ1-6, with D perhaps TRBD1 (5 bases). There are 14 residues in the CDR3. Trimming left V 0 bases short and J 10 bases short, with 10 bases between. Per germline, CDR1 MNHEY and CDR2 SVGAGI. CDR3 in amino acids: CASSYSHRMSPLHF. DNA of the CDR3: TGTGCCAGCAGTTACTCGCACAGGATGTCACCCCTCCACTTT.

The chain combines TRBV27 with TRBJ1-4, with D maybe TRBD1 (6 bases). CDR1 is MNHEY and CDR2 is SMNVEV in the germline V gene (reference sequence). The CDR3 is made up of 11 amino acids. The V end lost 7 bases, the J end lost 11 bases, and 11 bases lay between the germline ends. The DNA of the CDR3 is TGTGCCAGCAAGACAGGCGGGAAACTGTTTTTT. Translated: CASKTGGKLFF.

V usage is TRBV9 and J usage is TRBJ2-4; 9 bases map to TRBD1. The V and J ends lost 4 bases and 12 bases, in that order; junction bases with no gene match: 11. Germline CDR1 is SGDLS and CDR2 is YYNGEE. The CDR3 has 14 residues. The CDR3: CASSPPGQGVYQYF. CDR3 DNA sequence: TGTGCCAGCAGCCCCCCGGGACAGGGTGTTTATCAGTACTTC.

J is TRBJ2-1 and V is TRBV7-2, with 15 bases fitting TRBD2. J lost 11 bases, V lost 4 bases, and 18 bases had no gene match. Germline loops: CDR1 SGHTA, CDR2 FQGNSA. The CDR3 is 19 residues long. CDR3 in amino acids: CASSSRTSGRAALSTKQFF. The CDR3 DNA is TGTGCCAGCAGCTCCAGGACTAGCGGGAGGGCCGCACTATCAACAAAGCAGTTCTTC.

This chain links TRBV5-1 with TRBJ2-1, with D perhaps TRBD2 (5 bases). The CDR3 consists of 15 residues. Germline V gives CDR1 SGHRS, CDR2 YFSETQ. The V and J ends lost 2 bases and 0 bases respectively, with 9 bases between them. In DNA form, the CDR3 reads TGCGCCAGCAGCTTCGGGGATAGCTCCTACAATGAGCAGTTCTTC. It is translated as CASSFGDSSYNEQFF.

The chain is built from TRBV29-1 and TRBJ2-7; 9 positions agree with TRBD2. V dropped 5 bases and J dropped 5; count of bases not matched to a gene: 7. The CDR3 is 13 residues long. Germline values: CDR1 SQVTM, CDR2 ANQGSEA. CDR3 sequence reads: CSVLTSGQDEQYF. CDR3 nucleotides: TGCAGCGTTCTCACTAGCGGGCAGGACGAGCAGTACTTC.

J is TRBJ2-1 and V is TRBV5-6, with 9 bases that match TRBD1. The CDR3 totals 10 residues. The V and J ends lost 9 bases and 15 bases, in that order; junction bases with no gene match: 7. Germline CDR1 and CDR2: SGHDT and YYEEEE. DNA of the CDR3: TGTGCCACCCCGGGACAGGGTTGGTTCTTC. Amino acid sequence: CATPGQGWFF.

The chain employs TRBV11-2 and TRBJ2-7; D is undetermined. Germline V gene sequence: CDR1 SGHAT, CDR2 FQNNGV. Trimming stripped 5 bases from V and 5 bases from J, with 7 bases between. This CDR3 comprises 11 residues. The CDR3 loop is CASSPHHEQYF. CDR3 in DNA: TGTGCCAGCAGCCCCCATCACGAGCAGTACTTC.

The chain carries TRBV29-1 and TRBJ2-2, with TRBD2 identical over 11 bases. The CDR3 extends over 15 amino acids. J was trimmed by 2 bases and V by 4 bases; bases with no gene match: 3. Germline V gene lookup returns CDR1 SQVTM and CDR2 ANQGSEA. CDR3 sequence (DNA): TGCAGCGTTGGTGGGACTAGCGGAAACACCGGGGAGCTGTTTTTT. It translates to CSVGGTSGNTGELFF.

The chain is built from TRBV7-2 and TRBJ2-1, with TRBD1 as a possible D gene (6 bases). The CDR3 length is 15 residues. V was cut by 1 base and J by 1 base, with 8 bases left in between. CDR1 is SGHTA and CDR2 is FQGNSA in the germline V gene. In DNA, the CDR3 is TGTGCCAGCAGCTTAGTAACAGGGTCCTACAATGAGCAGTTCTTC. Protein sequence: CASSLVTGSYNEQFF.

This chain connects TRBV6-2 or TRBV6-3 to TRBJ2-1, with 9 positions matching TRBD2. V gave up 4 bases and J gave up 8 bases; unmatched junction bases: 15. CDR1 MNHEY and CDR2 SVGEGT come from the germline V gene. The CDR3 spans 17 residues. The CDR3 spells CASSSPWVAGAGDEQFF. The DNA of the CDR3 is TGTGCCAGCAGTTCCCCTTGGGTAGCGGGAGCCGGGGATGAGCAGTTCTTC.

The gene calls are TRBV19 and TRBJ1-4, with 9 bases identical to TRBD1. CDR1 LNHDA and CDR2 SQIVND come from the germline V gene (reference sequence). The V segment lost 2 bases and the J segment 8 bases; nucleotides outside the gene matches: 9. The CDR3 is made up of 16 amino acids. CDR3: CASSISTGGAFEKLFF. The CDR3 bases are TGTGCCAGTAGTATATCCACAGGGGGCGCATTCGAAAAACTGTTTTTT. Based on the CDR3 plus reference TRBV19 and TRBJ1-4, the full variable domain is DGGITQSPKYLFRKEGQNVTLSCEQNLNHDAMYWYRQDPGQGLRLIYYSQIVNDFQKGDIAEGYSVSREKKESFPLTVTSAQKNPTAFYLCASSISTGGAFEKLFFGSGTQLSVL.

The chain has TRBV7-2 and TRBJ2-1, with D maybe TRBD2 (7 bases). The CDR3 is made up of 13 amino acids. Germline values: CDR1 SGHTA, CDR2 FQGNSA. V was clipped by 3 bases and J by 9 bases, with 12 bases between them. The chain's CDR3 is CASSLGGGVEQFF. The CDR3 DNA reads as TGTGCCAGCAGCTTGGGAGGGGGGGTTGAGCAGTTCTTC. Drawing the rest from reference TRBV7-2 and TRBJ2-1, the complete variable domain is GAGVSQSPSNKVTEKGKDVELRCDPISGHTALYWYRQSLGQGLEFLIYFQGNSAPDKSGLPSDRFSAERTGGSVSTLTIQRTQQEDSAVYLCASSLGGGVEQFFGPGTRLTVL.

The CDR3 sequence is CASRGQGNTEAFF. CDR3 in DNA: TGTGCCAGCAGGGGACAGGGTAACACTGAAGCTTTCTTT. The J gene is TRBJ1-1, the V gene TRBV5-4; the match to TRBD1 covers 9 bases. Germline V gives CDR1 SGHNT, CDR2 YYREEE (reference sequence). The CDR3 runs 13 residues. The J segment lost 2 bases and the V segment lost 5 bases, leaving 1 base of the junction unmatched.

The chain has TRBV7-2 and TRBJ2-3; 7 bases are a match to TRBD1. The germline V gene has CDR1 SGHTA and CDR2 FQGNSA. CDR3 length: 18 residues. V lost 0 bases and J lost 0; bases outside the gene matches: 9. CDR3 loop: CASSLASLGGLSTDTQYF. The CDR3 bases are TGTGCCAGCAGCTTAGCGTCCTTAGGGGGCCTAAGCACAGATACGCAGTATTTT.

V is TRBV19 and J is TRBJ1-1; 7 nucleotides match TRBD1. Trimming at V came to 4 bases and at J to 11 bases, leaving 16 bases not matched to a gene. The CDR3 consists of 15 residues. Germline CDR1 LNHDA, CDR2 SQIVND (reference sequence). The CDR3 sequence: CASSTSGTAAQGAFF. CDR3 nucleotide sequence: TGTGCCAGTAGTACCTCCGGGACAGCCGCCCAAGGGGCTTTCTTT.

The J gene is TRBJ2-7, the V gene TRBV14, with 13 nucleotides matching TRBD2. CDR1 is SGHDN and CDR2 is FVKESK in the germline V gene. Unmatched junction bases numbered 6, after V lost 3 bases and J lost 1 base. The CDR3 has 17 amino acids. The DNA for the CDR3 is TGTGCCAGCAGCCATCGGACTAGCGGGAGAGGATCCTACGAGCAGTACTTC. As protein: CASSHRTSGRGSYEQYF.

CDR3 sequence: CASSQGQGGEETQYF. For the CDR3, the DNA is TGTGCCAGCAGCCAGGGACAGGGTGGCGAAGAGACCCAGTACTTC. This chain joins TRBV6-5 and TRBJ2-5; the match to TRBD1 covers 9 bases. This CDR3 contains 15 residues. Germline CDR1 is MNHEY and CDR2 is SVGAGI. V lost 6 bases and J lost 3; bases outside the gene matches: 8.

The chain has TRBV10-1 and TRBJ2-5, with TRBD1 as a possible D gene (6 bases). This CDR3 is built from 14 residues. Germline V gene sequence: CDR1 WNHNN, CDR2 SYGVQD (reference sequence). Trimming pared 6 bases from V and 2 bases from J, leaving 13 bases between. The CDR3 reads CASSRDTTQETQYF. In DNA form, the CDR3 reads TGCGCCAGCAGCCGGGACACTACGCAAGAGACCCAGTACTTC.

This rearrangement joins TRBV5-1 to TRBJ2-6; D possibly corresponds to TRBD2 (5 bases). Germline values: CDR1 SGHRS, CDR2 YFSETQ. Trimming removed 5 bases from V and 0 bases from J, with 9 bases in between. This CDR3 spans 15 amino acids. CDR3 in amino acids: CASRDGDSGANVLTF. CDR3 nucleotides: TGCGCCAGCAGGGACGGGGACTCTGGGGCCAACGTCCTGACTTTC.

This sequence joins TRBV6-4 and TRBJ1-5; D ambiguous. V was shortened by 2 bases and J by 7 bases, with 9 bases between the two germline ends. CDR1 and CDR2 (germline): MRHNA, SNTAGT. This CDR3 region has 13 residues. This chain's CDR3 is CASSDNSGQPQHF. CDR3 DNA sequence: TGTGCCAGCAGTGACAACTCGGGACAGCCCCAGCATTTT.

This clone was detected only once. V and J are TRBV29-1 and TRBJ2-4; D is uncertain. This CDR3 comprises 12 residues. Germline values: CDR1 SQVTM, CDR2 ANQGSEA. V lost 7 bases and J lost 8, with 15 bases in between. CDR3 DNA: TGCAGCGCCGCAGAAGAGGTTCACATTCAGTACTTC. It is translated as CSAAEEVHIQYF.